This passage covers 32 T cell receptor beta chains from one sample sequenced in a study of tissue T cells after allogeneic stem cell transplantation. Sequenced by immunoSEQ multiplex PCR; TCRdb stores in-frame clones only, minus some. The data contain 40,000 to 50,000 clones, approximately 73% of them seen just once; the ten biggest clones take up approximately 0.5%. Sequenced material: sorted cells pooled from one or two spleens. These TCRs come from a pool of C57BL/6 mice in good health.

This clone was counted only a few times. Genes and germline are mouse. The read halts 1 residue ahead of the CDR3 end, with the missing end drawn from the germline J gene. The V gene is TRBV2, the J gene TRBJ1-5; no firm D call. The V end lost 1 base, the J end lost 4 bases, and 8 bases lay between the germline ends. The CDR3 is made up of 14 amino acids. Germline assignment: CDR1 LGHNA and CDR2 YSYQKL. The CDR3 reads CASSQGRENQAPLF. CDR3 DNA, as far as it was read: TGTGCCAGCAGCCAAGGCCGGGAGAACCAGGCTCCGCTT.

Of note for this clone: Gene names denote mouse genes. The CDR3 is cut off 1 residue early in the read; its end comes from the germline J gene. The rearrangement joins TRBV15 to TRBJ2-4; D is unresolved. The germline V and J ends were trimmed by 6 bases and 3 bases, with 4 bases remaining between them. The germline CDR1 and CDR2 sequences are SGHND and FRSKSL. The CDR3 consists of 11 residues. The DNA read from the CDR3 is TGTGCCAGCAGGCTACAAAACACCTTGTAC. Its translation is CASRLQNTLY. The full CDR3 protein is CASRLQNTLYF.

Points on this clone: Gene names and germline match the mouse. The CDR3 DNA, read in part, is TGTGCCAGCGTTCCTCGCCAGGGGCGAAACACCTTGTAC. Its translation is CASVPRQGRNTLY. The entire CDR3 protein reads CASVPRQGRNTLYF. The chain uses TRBV13-2 and TRBJ2-4; possible D gene TRBD1, 6 bases. The read terminates 1 residue before the CDR3 end, so the remaining end is supplied by the germline J gene. The V gene lost 6 bases and the J gene lost 5 bases, with 16 bases spanning the gap. The germline gives CDR1 NNHNN, CDR2 SYGAGS (reference sequence). CDR3 size: 14 residues.

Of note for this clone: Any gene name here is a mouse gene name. The CDR3 DNA, read in part, is TGTGCAAGCAGCCCACCGGGACAATCTGGAAATACGCTCTAT. This sequence encodes CASSPPGQSGNTLY. The full-length CDR3 reads as CASSPPGQSGNTLYF. The rearrangement uses TRBV16 and TRBJ1-3; D might be TRBD1 (6 bases). The read halts 1 residue ahead of the CDR3 end, with the missing end drawn from the germline J gene. The CDR3 length is 15 residues. Germline CDR1 SGHSA, CDR2 FRNQAP. V dropped 5 bases and J dropped 1 base, with 12 bases sitting between them.

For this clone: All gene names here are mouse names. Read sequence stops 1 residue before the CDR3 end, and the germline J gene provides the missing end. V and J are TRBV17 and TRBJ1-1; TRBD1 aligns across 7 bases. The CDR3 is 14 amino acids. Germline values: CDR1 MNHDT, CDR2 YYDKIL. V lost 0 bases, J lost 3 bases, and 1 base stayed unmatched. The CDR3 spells CASSRDRGDTEVFF. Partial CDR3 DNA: TGTGCTAGCAGTAGAGACAGGGGGGACACAGAAGTCTTC.

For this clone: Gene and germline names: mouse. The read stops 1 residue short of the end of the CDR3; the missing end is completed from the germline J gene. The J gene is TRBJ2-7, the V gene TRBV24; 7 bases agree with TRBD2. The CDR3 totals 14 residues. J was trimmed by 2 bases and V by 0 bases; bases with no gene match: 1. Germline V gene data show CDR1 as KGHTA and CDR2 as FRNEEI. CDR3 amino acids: CASSLYWGAYEQYF. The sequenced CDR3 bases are TGTGCCAGCAGTCTGTATTGGGGGGCCTATGAACAGTAC.

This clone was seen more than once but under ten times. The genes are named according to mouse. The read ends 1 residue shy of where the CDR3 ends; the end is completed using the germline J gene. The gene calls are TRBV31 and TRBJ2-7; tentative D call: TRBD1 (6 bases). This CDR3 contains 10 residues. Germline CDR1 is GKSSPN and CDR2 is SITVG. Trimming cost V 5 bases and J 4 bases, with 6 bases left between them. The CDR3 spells CAWGQYEQYF. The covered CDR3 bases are TGTGCCTGGGGACAGTATGAACAGTAC.

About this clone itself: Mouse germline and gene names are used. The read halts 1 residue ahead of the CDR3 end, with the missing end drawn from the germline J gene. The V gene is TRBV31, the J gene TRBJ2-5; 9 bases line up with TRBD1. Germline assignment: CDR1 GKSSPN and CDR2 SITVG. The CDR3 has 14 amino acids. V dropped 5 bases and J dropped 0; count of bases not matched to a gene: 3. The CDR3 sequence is CAWVTGGNQDTQYF. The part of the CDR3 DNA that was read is TGTGCCTGGGTGACAGGGGGGAACCAAGACACCCAGTAC. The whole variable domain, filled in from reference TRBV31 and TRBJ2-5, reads AQTIHQWPVAEIKAVGSPLSLGCTIKGKSSPNLYWYWQATGGTLQQLFYSITVGQVESVVQLNLSASRPKDDQFILSTEKLLLSHSGFYLCAWVTGGNQDTQYFGPGTRLLVL.

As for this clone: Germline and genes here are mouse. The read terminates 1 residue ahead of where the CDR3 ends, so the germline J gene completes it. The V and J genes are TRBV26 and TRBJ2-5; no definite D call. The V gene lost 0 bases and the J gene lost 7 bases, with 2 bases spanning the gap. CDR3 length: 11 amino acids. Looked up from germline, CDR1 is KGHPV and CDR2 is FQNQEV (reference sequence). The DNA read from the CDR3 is TGTGCCAGCAGTCTGTCTCACACCCAGTAC. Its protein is CASSLSHTQY. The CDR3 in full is CASSLSHTQYF.

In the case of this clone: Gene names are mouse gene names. CDR3 sequence reads: CAWSLGHYNSPLYF. CDR3 bases read: TGTGCCTGGAGTCTGGGACATTATAATTCGCCCCTCTAC. V usage is TRBV31 and J usage is TRBJ1-6; tentatively, D is TRBD1 (6 bases). The read terminates 1 residue ahead of where the CDR3 ends, so the germline J gene completes it. TRBJ1-6 carries the ORF label, with uncertain function. The germline V gene has CDR1 GKSSPN and CDR2 SITVG. The CDR3 extends over 14 amino acids. Trimming left V 0 bases short and J 4 bases short, with 7 bases between.

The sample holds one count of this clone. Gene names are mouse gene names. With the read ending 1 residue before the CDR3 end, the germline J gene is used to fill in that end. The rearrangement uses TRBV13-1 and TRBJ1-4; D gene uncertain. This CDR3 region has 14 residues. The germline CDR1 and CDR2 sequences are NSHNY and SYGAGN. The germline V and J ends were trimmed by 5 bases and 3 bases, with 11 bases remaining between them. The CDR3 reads CASSRRGTNERLFF. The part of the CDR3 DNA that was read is TGTGCCAGCAGCAGACGGGGTACCAACGAAAGATTATTT.

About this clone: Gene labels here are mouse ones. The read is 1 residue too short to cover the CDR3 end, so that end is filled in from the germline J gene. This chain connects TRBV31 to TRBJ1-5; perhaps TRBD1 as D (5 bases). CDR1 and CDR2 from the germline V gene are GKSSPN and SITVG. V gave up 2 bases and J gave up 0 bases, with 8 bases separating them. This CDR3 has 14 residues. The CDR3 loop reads CAWSADNNNQAPLF. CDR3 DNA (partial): TGTGCCTGGAGTGCGGACAATAACAACCAGGCTCCGCTT. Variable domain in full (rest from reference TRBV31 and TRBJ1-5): AQTIHQWPVAEIKAVGSPLSLGCTIKGKSSPNLYWYWQATGGTLQQLFYSITVGQVESVVQLNLSASRPKDDQFILSTEKLLLSHSGFYLCAWSADNNNQAPLFGEGTRLSVL.

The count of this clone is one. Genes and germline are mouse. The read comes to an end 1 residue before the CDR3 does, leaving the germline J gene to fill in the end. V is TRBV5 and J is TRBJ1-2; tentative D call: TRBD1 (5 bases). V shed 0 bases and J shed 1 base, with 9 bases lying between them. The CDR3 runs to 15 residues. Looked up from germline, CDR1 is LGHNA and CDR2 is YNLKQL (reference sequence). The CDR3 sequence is CASSQDDRKNSDYTF. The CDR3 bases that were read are TGTGCCAGCAGCCAAGACGACAGAAAAAACTCCGACTACACC.

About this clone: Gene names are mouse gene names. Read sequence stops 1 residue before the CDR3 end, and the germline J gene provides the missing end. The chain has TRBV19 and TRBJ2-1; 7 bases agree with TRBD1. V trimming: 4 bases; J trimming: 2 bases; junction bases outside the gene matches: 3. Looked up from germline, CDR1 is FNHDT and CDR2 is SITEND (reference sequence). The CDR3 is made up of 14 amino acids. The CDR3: CASSPGTDYAEQFF. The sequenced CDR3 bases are TGTGCCAGCAGTCCCGGGACAGACTATGCTGAGCAGTTC.

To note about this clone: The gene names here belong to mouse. The CDR3 here is CASSLGEQYF. The sequenced part of the CDR3 DNA is TGTGCCAGCTCTCTCGGGGAACAGTAC. This chain uses TRBV12-1 with TRBJ2-7; D call uncertain. The CDR3 end is not reached by the read, which stops 1 residue before it; the germline J gene fills it in. The CDR3 runs 10 residues. V was clipped by 0 bases and J by 7 bases, with 3 bases between them. Germline V lookup: CDR1 SGHSN, CDR2 HYEKVE.

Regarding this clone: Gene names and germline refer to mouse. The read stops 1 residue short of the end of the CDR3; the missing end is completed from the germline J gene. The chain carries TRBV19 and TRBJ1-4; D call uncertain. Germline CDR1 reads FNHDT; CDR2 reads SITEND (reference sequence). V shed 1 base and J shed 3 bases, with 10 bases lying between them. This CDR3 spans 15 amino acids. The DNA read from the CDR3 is TGTGCCAGCAGTATACCGGACTCACCCAACGAAAGATTATTT. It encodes CASSIPDSPNERLF. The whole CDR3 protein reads CASSIPDSPNERLFF. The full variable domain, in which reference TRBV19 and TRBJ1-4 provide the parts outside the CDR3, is GGIITQTPKFLIGQEGQKLTLKCQQNFNHDTMYWYRQDSGKGLRLIYYSITENDLQKGDLSEGYDASREKKSSFSLTVTSAQKNEMAVFLCASSIPDSPNERLFFGHGTKLSVL.

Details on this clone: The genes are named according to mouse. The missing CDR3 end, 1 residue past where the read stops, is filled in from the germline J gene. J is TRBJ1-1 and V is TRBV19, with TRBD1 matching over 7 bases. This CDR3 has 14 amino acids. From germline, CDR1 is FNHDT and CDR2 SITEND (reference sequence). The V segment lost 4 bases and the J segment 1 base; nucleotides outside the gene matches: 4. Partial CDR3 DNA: TGTGCCAGCAGTCTGGGACAGAAAAACACAGAAGTCTTC. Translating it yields CASSLGQKNTEVF. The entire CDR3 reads CASSLGQKNTEVFF.

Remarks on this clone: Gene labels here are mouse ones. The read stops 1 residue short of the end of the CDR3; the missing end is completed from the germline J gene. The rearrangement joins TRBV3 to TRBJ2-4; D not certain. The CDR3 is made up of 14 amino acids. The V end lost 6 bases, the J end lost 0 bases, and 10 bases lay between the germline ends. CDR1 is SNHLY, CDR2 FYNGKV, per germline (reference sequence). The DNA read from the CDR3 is TGTGCCAGCAGTCCGGAGGGTAGTCAAAACACCTTGTAC. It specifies CASSPEGSQNTLY. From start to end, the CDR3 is CASSPEGSQNTLYF.

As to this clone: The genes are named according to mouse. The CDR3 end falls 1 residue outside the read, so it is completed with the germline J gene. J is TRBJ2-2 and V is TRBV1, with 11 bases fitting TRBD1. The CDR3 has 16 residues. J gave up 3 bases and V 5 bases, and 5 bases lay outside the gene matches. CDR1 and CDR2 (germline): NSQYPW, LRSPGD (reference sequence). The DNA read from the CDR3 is TGCACCTGCAGTCCCCGGGACAGGGGGGACACCGGGCAGCTCTAC. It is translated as CTCSPRDRGDTGQLY. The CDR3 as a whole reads CTCSPRDRGDTGQLYF.

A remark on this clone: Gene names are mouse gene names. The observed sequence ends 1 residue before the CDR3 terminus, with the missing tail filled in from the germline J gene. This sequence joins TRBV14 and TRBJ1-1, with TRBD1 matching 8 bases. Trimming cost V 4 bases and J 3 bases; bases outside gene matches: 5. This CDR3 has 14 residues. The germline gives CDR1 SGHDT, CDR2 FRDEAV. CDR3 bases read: TGTGCCAGCAGTCGTCAGGGGGCGGACACAGAAGTCTTC. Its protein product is CASSRQGADTEVF. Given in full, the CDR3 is CASSRQGADTEVFF.

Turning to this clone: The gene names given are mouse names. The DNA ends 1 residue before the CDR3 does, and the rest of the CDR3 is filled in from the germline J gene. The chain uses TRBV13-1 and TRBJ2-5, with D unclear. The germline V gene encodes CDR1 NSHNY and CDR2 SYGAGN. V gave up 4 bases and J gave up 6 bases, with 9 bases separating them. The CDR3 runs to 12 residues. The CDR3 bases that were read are TGTGCCAGCAGTACGGGAGGGGACACCCAGTAC. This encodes CASSTGGDTQY. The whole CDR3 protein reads CASSTGGDTQYF.

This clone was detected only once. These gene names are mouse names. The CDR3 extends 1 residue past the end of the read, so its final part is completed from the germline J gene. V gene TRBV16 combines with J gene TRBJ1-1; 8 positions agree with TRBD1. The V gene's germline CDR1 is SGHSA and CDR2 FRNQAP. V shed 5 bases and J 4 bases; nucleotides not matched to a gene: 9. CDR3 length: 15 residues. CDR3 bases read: TGTGCAAGCAGCCCCGTGGCAGGGGGCGCCACAGAAGTCTTC. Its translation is CASSPVAGGATEVF. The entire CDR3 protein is CASSPVAGGATEVFF.

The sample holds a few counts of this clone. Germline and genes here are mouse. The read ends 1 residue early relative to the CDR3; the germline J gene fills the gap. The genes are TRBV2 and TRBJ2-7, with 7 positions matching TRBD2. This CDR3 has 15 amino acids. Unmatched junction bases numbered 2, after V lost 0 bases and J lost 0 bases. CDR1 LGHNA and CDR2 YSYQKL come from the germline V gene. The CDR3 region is CASSQELGSSYEQYF. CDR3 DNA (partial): TGTGCCAGCAGCCAAGAACTGGGGAGCTCCTATGAACAGTAC.

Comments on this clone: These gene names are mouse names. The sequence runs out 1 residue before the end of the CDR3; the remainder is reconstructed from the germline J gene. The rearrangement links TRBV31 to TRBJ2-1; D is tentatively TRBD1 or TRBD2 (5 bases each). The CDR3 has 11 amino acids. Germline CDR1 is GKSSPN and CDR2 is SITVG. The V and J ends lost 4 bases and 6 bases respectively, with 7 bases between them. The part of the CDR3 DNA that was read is TGTGCCTGGACTGGGACTGCTGAGCAGTTC. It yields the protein CAWTGTAEQF. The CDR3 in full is CAWTGTAEQFF.

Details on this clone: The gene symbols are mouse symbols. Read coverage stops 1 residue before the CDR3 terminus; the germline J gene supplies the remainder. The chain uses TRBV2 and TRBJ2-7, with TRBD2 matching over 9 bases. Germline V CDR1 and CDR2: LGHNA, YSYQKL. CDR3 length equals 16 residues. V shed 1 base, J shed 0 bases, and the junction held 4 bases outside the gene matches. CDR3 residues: CASSQVTGGSSYEQYF. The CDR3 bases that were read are TGTGCCAGCAGCCAAGTTACTGGGGGGAGCTCCTATGAACAGTAC.

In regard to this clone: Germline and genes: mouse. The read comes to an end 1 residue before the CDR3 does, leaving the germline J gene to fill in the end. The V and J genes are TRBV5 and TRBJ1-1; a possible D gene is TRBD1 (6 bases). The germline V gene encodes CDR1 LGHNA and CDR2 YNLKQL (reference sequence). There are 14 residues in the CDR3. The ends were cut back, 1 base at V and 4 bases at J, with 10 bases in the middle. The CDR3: CASSQAGALTEVFF. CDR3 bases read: TGTGCCAGCAGCCAAGCGGGGGCCCTCACAGAAGTCTTC.

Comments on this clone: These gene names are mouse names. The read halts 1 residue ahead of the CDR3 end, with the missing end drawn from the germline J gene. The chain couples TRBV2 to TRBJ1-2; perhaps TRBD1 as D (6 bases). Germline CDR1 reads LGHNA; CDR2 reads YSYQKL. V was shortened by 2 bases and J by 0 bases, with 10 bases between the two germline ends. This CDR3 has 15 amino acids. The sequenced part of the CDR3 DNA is TGTGCCAGCAGCCAACCGGGACAAGCAAACTCCGACTACACC. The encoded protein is CASSQPGQANSDYT. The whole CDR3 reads CASSQPGQANSDYTF.

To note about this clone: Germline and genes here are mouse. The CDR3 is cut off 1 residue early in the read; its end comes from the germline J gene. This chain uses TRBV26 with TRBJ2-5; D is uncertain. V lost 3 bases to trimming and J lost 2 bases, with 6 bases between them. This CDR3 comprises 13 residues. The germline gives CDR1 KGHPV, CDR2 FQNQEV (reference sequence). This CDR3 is CASSLSVQDTQYF. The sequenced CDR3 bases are TGTGCCAGCAGTCTATCAGTCCAAGACACCCAGTAC.

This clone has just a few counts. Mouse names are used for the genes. The part of the CDR3 DNA that was read is TGTGCAAGAGGGGGGTCTGGAAATACGCTCTAT. As protein: CARGGSGNTLY. Given in full, the CDR3 is CARGGSGNTLYF. The genes are TRBV16 and TRBJ1-3; D may be TRBD1 (6 bases). The CDR3 is cut off 1 residue early in the read; its end comes from the germline J gene. CDR3 length: 12 residues. Trimming took off 9 bases at V and 1 base at J, with 7 bases between the two ends. From germline, CDR1 is SGHSA and CDR2 FRNQAP.

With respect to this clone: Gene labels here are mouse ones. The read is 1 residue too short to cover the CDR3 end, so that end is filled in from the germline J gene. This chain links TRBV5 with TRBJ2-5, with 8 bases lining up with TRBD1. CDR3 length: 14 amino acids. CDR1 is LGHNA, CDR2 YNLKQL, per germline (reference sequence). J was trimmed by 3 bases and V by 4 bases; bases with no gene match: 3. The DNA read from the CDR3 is TGTGCCAGCAGCCCCAGGGGGCGGCAAGACACCCAGTAC. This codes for CASSPRGRQDTQY. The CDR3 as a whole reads CASSPRGRQDTQYF.

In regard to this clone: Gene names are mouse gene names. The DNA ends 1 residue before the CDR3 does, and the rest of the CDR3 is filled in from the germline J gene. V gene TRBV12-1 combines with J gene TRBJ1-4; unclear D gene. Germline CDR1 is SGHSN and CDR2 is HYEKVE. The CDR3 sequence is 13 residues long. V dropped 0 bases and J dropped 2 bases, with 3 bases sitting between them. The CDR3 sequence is CASSLGSNERLFF. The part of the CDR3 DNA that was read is TGTGCCAGCTCTCTCGGGTCCAACGAAAGATTATTT.

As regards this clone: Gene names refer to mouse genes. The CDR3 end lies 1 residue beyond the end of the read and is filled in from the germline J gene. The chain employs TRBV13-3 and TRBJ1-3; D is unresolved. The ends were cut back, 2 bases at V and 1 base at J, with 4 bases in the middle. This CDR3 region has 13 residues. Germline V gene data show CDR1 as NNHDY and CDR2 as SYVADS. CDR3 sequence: CASSDRSGNTLYF. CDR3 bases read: TGTGCCAGCAGTGACAGGTCTGGAAATACGCTCTAT.